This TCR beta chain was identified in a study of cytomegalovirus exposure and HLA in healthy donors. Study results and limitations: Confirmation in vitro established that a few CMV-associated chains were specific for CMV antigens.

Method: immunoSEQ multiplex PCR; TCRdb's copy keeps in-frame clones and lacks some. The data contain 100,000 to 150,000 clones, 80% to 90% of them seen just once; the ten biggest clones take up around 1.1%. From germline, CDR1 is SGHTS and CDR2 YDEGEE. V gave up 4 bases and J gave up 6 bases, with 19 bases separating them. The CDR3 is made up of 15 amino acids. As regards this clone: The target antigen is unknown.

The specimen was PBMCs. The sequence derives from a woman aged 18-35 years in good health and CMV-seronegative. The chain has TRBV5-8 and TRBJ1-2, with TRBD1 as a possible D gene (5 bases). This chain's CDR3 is CASSKFRVEIHGYTF. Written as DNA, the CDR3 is TGTGCCAGCAGCAAATTCAGGGTCGAAATCCATGGCTACACCTTC. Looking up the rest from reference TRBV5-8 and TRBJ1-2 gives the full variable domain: EAGVTQSPTHLIKTRGQQATLRCSPISGHTSVYWYQQALGLGLQFLLWYDEGEERNRGNFPPRFSGRQFPNYSSELNVNALELEDSALYLCASSKFRVEIHGYTFGSGTRLTVV.